This T cell receptor (beta chain) was documented in a study of early stage breast cancer tumors. About the research overall: Among around 12 ER+/PR+/HER2- tumors, eight were ductal, four lobular.

This CDR3 spans 12 amino acids. After removal of 5 bases from V and 0 bases from J, the junction contained 1 base not matched to a gene. Per germline, CDR1 SQVTM and CDR2 ANQGSEA. Clones were read by immunoSEQ multiplex PCR, and TCRdb kept only the in-frame ones, dropping some. Here the sample spans about 9,100 clones, 64% being singletons. The rearrangement uses TRBV29-1 and TRBJ2-7, with 7 bases identical to TRBD1. Sequencing input: breast tumor tissue. The sequence came from a person in their 60s with breast cancer. Here the CDR3 reads CSVTGASYEQYF. The CDR3 region has the DNA TGCAGCGTTACAGGGGCCTCCTACGAGCAGTACTTC.